These 11 T cell receptor beta chains share one sample of origin, sequenced in a study of T cell responses to AZD1222 COVID-19 vaccine. Data came from immunoSEQ multiplex PCR; TCRdb stores just in-frame clones and leaves some out. This table has 130,000 to 150,000 clones, around 83% appearing once. This material consisted of peripheral blood, taken on day 0 of MenACWY control vaccination. The receptor source for this set is an adult in good health.

This chain links TRBV3-1 (or the pseudogene TRBV3-2) with TRBJ1-3; TRBD1 might be the D (6 bases). The germline V gene has CDR1 LGHDT and CDR2 YNNKEL (reference sequence). Between the trimmed V and J ends, which lost 2 bases and 3 bases, there was a span of 17 bases. The CDR3 consists of 17 residues. The CDR3 loop reads CASSQSPGGGGGNTIYF. CDR3 in DNA: TGTGCCAGCAGCCAATCCCCCGGGGGCGGAGGTGGAAACACCATATATTTT.

This clone was observed at least ten times. At one of its ends the junction is not consistent with the germline gene, which may arise from a read error. The gene calls are TRBV4-1 and TRBJ2-2; no definite D call. Germline CDR1 is MGHRA and CDR2 is YSYEKL. This CDR3 is 15 amino acids long. CDR3 DNA: TGCGCCAGCAGCCAAGATGTGGCCTACACGGGGGAGCTGTTTTTT. Encoded protein: CASSQDVAYTGELFF.

This clone was counted a few times. The J gene is TRBJ1-1, the V gene TRBV6-5; D is perhaps TRBD1 (5 bases). This CDR3 has 16 residues. The ends were cut back, 1 base at V and 6 bases at J, with 18 bases in the middle. The germline gives CDR1 MNHEY, CDR2 SVGAGI. The CDR3 region is CASSYFQGSSGAEAFF. DNA of the CDR3: TGTGCCAGCAGTTACTTCCAGGGATCGTCGGGCGCTGAAGCTTTCTTT.

This clone was detected only a few times. The chain is built from TRBV5-1 and TRBJ1-2, with D perhaps TRBD1 (5 bases). CDR3 length: 14 residues. Germline assignment: CDR1 SGHRS and CDR2 YFSETQ. The germline V and J ends were trimmed by 4 bases and 4 bases, with 14 bases remaining between them. CDR3 loop: CASSHGTFAYGYTF. The CDR3 DNA reads as TGCGCCAGCAGCCACGGGACGTTCGCCTATGGCTACACCTTC.

This clone was counted once. V gene TRBV2 combines with J gene TRBJ1-1; no clear D gene. CDR1 and CDR2 (germline): SNHLY, FYNNEI. Trimming cost V 2 bases and J 7 bases, with 11 bases left between them. The CDR3 totals 13 residues. Here the CDR3 reads CASSENLELEAFF. The CDR3 nucleotides are TGTGCCAGCAGTGAAAATCTGGAACTTGAAGCTTTCTTT.

This sequence joins TRBV28 and TRBJ1-6; D gene ambiguous. V was trimmed by 1 base and J by 0 bases, leaving 19 bases between them. CDR3 size: 20 residues. Per germline, CDR1 MDHEN and CDR2 SYDVKM. The CDR3: CASSLLAGSFSNSYNSPLHF. The CDR3 region has the DNA TGTGCCAGCAGTTTATTGGCAGGATCCTTCTCTAACTCCTATAATTCACCCCTCCACTTT.

The genes are TRBV9 and TRBJ1-6, with 7 bases matching TRBD1. J was trimmed by 5 bases and V by 4 bases; bases with no gene match: 9. The CDR3 is 16 amino acids. CDR1 and CDR2 from the germline V gene are SGDLS and YYNGEE. CDR3 residues: CASSLGGGTDNSPLHF. CDR3 bases: TGTGCCAGCAGCCTCGGGGGCGGGACAGATAATTCACCCCTCCACTTT.

This clone was seen once. The rearrangement links TRBV7-9 to TRBJ2-2, with a tentative D call TRBD1 (6 bases). Germline loops: CDR1 SEHNR, CDR2 FQNEAQ (reference sequence). V shed 3 bases and J shed 1 base, with 18 bases lying between them. The CDR3 is 18 amino acids. The CDR3 nucleotides are TGTGCCAGCAGCTTCTCCGGGACACCCCTCGGGAACACCGGGGAGCTGTTTTTT. This translates into CASSFSGTPLGNTGELFF.

The chain combines TRBV7-6 with TRBJ2-1, with 11 bases identical to TRBD2. From germline, CDR1 is SGHVS and CDR2 FNYEAQ. The CDR3 runs 17 residues. The V gene end was trimmed by 4 bases and the J gene end by 3 bases; junction bases not matched to a gene: 8. The CDR3 reads CASSSAPSGGLYNEQFF. The CDR3 coding sequence is TGTGCCAGCAGCTCTGCCCCTAGCGGGGGGCTCTACAATGAGCAGTTCTTC.

The CDR3 sequence: CASSELRGGSTDTQYF. The CDR3 DNA sequence: TGCGCCAGCAGTGAGTTGCGGGGGGGAAGCACAGATACGCAGTATTTT. The chain links TRBV10-1 to TRBJ2-3; TRBD2 matches at 9 bases. Trimming at V came to 1 base and at J to 0 bases, leaving 2 bases not matched to a gene. The CDR3 is 16 amino acids. Germline V CDR1 and CDR2: WNHNN, SYGVQD (reference sequence).

V is TRBV27 and J is TRBJ1-2; 9 bases agree with TRBD1. The germline CDR1 and CDR2 sequences are MNHEY and SMNVEV (reference sequence). J lost 2 bases, V lost 4 bases, and 5 bases had no gene match. CDR3 length: 15 residues. This CDR3 is CASSSGQGWNYGYTF. The CDR3 nucleotides are TGTGCCAGCAGTTCAGGACAGGGGTGGAACTATGGCTACACCTTC.